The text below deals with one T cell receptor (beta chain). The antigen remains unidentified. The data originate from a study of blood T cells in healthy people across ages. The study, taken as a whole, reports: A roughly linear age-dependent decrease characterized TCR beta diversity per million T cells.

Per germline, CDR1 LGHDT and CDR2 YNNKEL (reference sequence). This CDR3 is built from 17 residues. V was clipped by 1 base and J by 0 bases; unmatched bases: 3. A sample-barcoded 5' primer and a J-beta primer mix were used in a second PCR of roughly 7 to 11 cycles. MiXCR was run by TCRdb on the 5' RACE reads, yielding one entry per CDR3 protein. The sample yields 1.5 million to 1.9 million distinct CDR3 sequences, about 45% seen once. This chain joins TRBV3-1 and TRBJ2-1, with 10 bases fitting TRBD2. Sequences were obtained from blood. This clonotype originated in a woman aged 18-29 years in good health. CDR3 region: CASSQVASGSSYNEQFF. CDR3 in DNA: TGTGCCAGCAGCCAAGTCGCTAGCGGGAGCTCCTACAATGAGCAGTTCTTC.